Reported below is one T cell receptor (beta chain). What it recognizes is unknown. The sample originates from a study of OX40 agonist ivuxolimab in advanced cancers. Overall study context: In three patients, partial responses were observed, one with hepatocellular carcinoma and two with cutaneous melanoma. Study-wide results and caveats: Partial responders treated at 0.1-3.0 mg/kg exhibited clonal expansion among the lowest measured. At 0.1 to 3.0 mg/kg, CD4+ and CD8+ blood T cells expanded clonally by week 6.

Method: immunoSEQ multiplex PCR; TCRdb's copy keeps in-frame clones and lacks some. Of 87,000 or so clones in the sample, around nine tenths are singletons; the top ten hold around 1.5%. At baseline, cycle 4 day 1, and cycle 7 day 1, blood was sampled. In germline, CDR1 is SGHRS, CDR2 YFSETQ. Trimming stripped 0 bases from V and 6 bases from J, with 12 bases between. CDR3 size: 14 residues. This chain joins TRBV5-1 and TRBJ1-2; D not resolved. Sequenced here: CD4+ or CD8+ T cells sorted from blood, sampled in a trial of the OX40 agonist ivuxolimab. This clonotype was sampled from an adult with an advanced solid tumor such as melanoma, head and neck, liver or kidney cancer. The CDR3 protein is CASSLEVGSNGYTF. The CDR3 nucleotides read TGCGCCAGCAGCTTGGAGGTGGGAAGTAATGGCTACACCTTC. The complete variable domain, with remaining parts taken from reference TRBV5-1 and TRBJ1-2, reads KAGVTQTPRYLIKTRGQQVTLSCSPISGHRSVSWYQQTPGQGLQFLFEYFSETQRNKGNFPGRFSGRQFSNSRSEMNVSTLELGDSALYLCASSLEVGSNGYTFGSGTRLTVV.